A single sample is the source of the 21 T cell receptor beta chains below, sequenced in a study of blood T cell repertoires in COVID-19 (dated by TCRdb to the early 2020s). The library was produced with the immunoSEQ multiplex PCR assay. TCRdb re-hosts the immuneACCESS table, in-frame sequences only. Its copies lack some clones; in the studies checked, an unresolved V gene accounts for under half of them, and the cause for the rest is not known. This sample comprises about 120,000 clones, 78% of them detected only once. The ten largest account for approximately 2.4% of the sample. Sequenced: peripheral blood. The origin of the receptors is an older man with acute or convalescent COVID-19.

This chain joins TRBV7-9 and TRBJ2-3; TRBD2 matches at 7 bases. Germline V gives CDR1 SEHNR, CDR2 FQNEAQ (reference sequence). CDR3 length: 14 amino acids. Trimming cost V 3 bases and J 4 bases; bases outside gene matches: 4. This CDR3 reads CASSFGRGADTQYF. CDR3 DNA: TGTGCCAGCAGCTTCGGCCGGGGGGCAGATACGCAGTATTTT.

The chain is built from TRBV14 and TRBJ1-4, with unresolved D. V shed 1 base and J shed 1 base, with 4 bases lying between them. Germline V lookup: CDR1 SGHDN, CDR2 FVKESK. The CDR3 has 14 amino acids. The CDR3 region has the DNA TGTGCCAGCAGCCAAGGACTAACTAATGAAAAACTGTTTTTT. Translated, it gives CASSQGLTNEKLFF.

This chain links TRBV4-2 with TRBJ1-1; 8 bases fit TRBD1. V shed 0 bases, J shed 11 bases, and the junction held 8 bases outside the gene matches. This CDR3 is built from 14 residues. CDR1 is LGHNA and CDR2 is YNFKEQ in the germline V gene. The CDR3 reads CASSQDIRQGAAFF. DNA of the CDR3: TGTGCCAGCAGCCAAGACATCCGGCAGGGGGCGGCTTTCTTT.

This clone occurred once. The rearrangement links TRBV5-1 to TRBJ2-1, with TRBD2 matching over 13 bases. CDR1 SGHRS and CDR2 YFSETQ come from the germline V gene. Unmatched junction bases numbered 7, after V lost 4 bases and J lost 3 bases. CDR3 length equals 17 residues. The CDR3 protein is CASSPTSGGPSYNEQFF. DNA of the CDR3: TGCGCCAGCAGCCCGACTAGCGGGGGGCCCAGCTACAATGAGCAGTTCTTC. The variable domain in full, with the rest retrieved from reference TRBV5-1 and TRBJ2-1, is KAGVTQTPRYLIKTRGQQVTLSCSPISGHRSVSWYQQTPGQGLQFLFEYFSETQRNKGNFPGRFSGRQFSNSRSEMNVSTLELGDSALYLCASSPTSGGPSYNEQFFGPGTRLTVL.

V usage is TRBV15 and J usage is TRBJ1-2; D might be TRBD1 (5 bases). This CDR3 is 14 amino acids long. Deletions cut 0 bases from V and 9 bases from J, with 14 bases between. The germline gives CDR1 LNHNV, CDR2 YYDKDF (reference sequence). CDR3 sequence: CATSREGPGWRYTF. DNA of the CDR3: TGTGCCACCAGCAGAGAAGGGCCAGGGTGGCGCTACACCTTC.

This chain uses TRBV7-3 with TRBJ1-1; D is unclear. Trimming left V 2 bases short and J 5 bases short, with 12 bases between. The germline V gene has CDR1 SGHTA and CDR2 FQGTGA. The CDR3 contains 14 residues. CDR3 in amino acids: CASSLGPGITEAFF. CDR3 coding DNA: TGTGCCAGCAGCTTAGGACCGGGGATTACTGAAGCTTTCTTT.

The rearrangement joins TRBV12-5 to TRBJ1-6; tentatively, D is TRBD1 (5 bases). V was shortened by 5 bases and J by 6 bases, with 8 bases between the two germline ends. Germline CDR1 is LGHNT and CDR2 is FRNRAP. The CDR3 is 13 amino acids. In DNA, the CDR3 is TGTGCTAGTGGTATACAGGTTAATTCACCCCTCCACTTT. It yields the protein CASGIQVNSPLHF.

The V gene is TRBV7-2, the J gene TRBJ1-2; 8 positions agree with TRBD1. The CDR3 is 16 amino acids. V lost 2 bases, J lost 5 bases, and 10 bases stayed unmatched. CDR1 is SGHTA and CDR2 is FQGNSA in the germline V gene. The CDR3 nucleotides read TGTGCCAGCAGCTTAAATGCCGCCGGACAGGGATATGGCTACACCTTC. Residues: CASSLNAAGQGYGYTF.

The V call is TRBV5-1, the J call TRBJ2-1; 12 bases line up with TRBD2. Per the germline V gene, CDR1 is SGHRS and CDR2 is YFSETQ. V dropped 3 bases and J dropped 5; count of bases not matched to a gene: 12. This CDR3 spans 18 amino acids. CDR3 region: CASSSPSGGAIPNNEQFF. The CDR3, as DNA: TGCGCCAGCAGCTCCCCTAGCGGGGGGGCAATACCTAACAATGAGCAGTTCTTC.

The chain combines TRBV19 with TRBJ1-1; possible D gene TRBD1, 6 bases. The germline gives CDR1 LNHDA, CDR2 SQIVND (reference sequence). The germline V and J ends were trimmed by 5 bases and 1 base, with 8 bases remaining between them. The CDR3 runs to 13 residues. For the CDR3, the DNA is TGTGCCAGTAGTCGCAGGGGGAACACTGAAGCTTTCTTT. Translated, it gives CASSRRGNTEAFF.

The chain has TRBV12-3 or TRBV12-4 and TRBJ1-1; TRBD1 matches 7 bases. The CDR3 has 13 residues. Unmatched junction bases numbered 7, after V lost 7 bases and J lost 5 bases. CDR3 nucleotides: TGTGCCAGCACCGCGACAGGGTGGACTGAAGCTTTCTTT. Encoded protein: CASTATGWTEAFF.

V gene TRBV6-5 combines with J gene TRBJ1-2; TRBD1 might be the D (6 bases). The germline V gene has CDR1 MNHEY and CDR2 SVGAGI. V was trimmed by 4 bases and J by 8 bases, leaving 20 bases between them. CDR3 length: 15 amino acids. The CDR3 protein is CASSLGGGVSTGYTF. CDR3 sequence (DNA): TGTGCCAGCAGTTTAGGGGGGGGAGTTAGCACGGGCTACACCTTC.

The rearrangement links TRBV9 to TRBJ2-2; tentatively, D is TRBD2 (6 bases). The CDR3 spans 17 residues. V lost 0 bases and J lost 2, with 14 bases in between. CDR1 and CDR2 from the germline V gene are SGDLS and YYNGEE. CDR3 nucleotides: TGTGCCAGCAGCGTAGGGAGGAGGGGACCTAACACCGGGGAGCTGTTTTTT. This codes for CASSVGRRGPNTGELFF.

This chain connects TRBV3-1 (or the pseudogene TRBV3-2) to TRBJ1-2, with D unclear. The CDR3 covers 18 residues. Germline lookup yields CDR1 LGHDT and CDR2 YNNKEL (reference sequence). The ends were cut back, 1 base at V and 4 bases at J, with 22 bases in the middle. The CDR3 DNA reads as TGTGCCAGCAGCCAAGTACGGGCATTGGGGAGGGCCCTCTATGGCTACACCTTC. Amino acid sequence: CASSQVRALGRALYGYTF.

A single count supports this clone. This CDR3 reads CASSLGLLAGDQETQYF. CDR3 bases: TGTGCCAGCAGCTTAGGTCTCCTAGCGGGGGACCAAGAGACCCAGTACTTC. The chain recombines TRBV7-2 with TRBJ2-5; 10 bases are shared with TRBD2. The trim removed 1 base at V and 0 bases at J, leaving 5 bases unmatched. Germline V gene lookup returns CDR1 SGHTA and CDR2 FQGNSA. This CDR3 region has 17 residues.

The chain carries TRBV24-1 and TRBJ2-3; 8 bases agree with TRBD1. The CDR3 sequence is 13 residues long. V dropped 4 bases and J dropped 6; count of bases not matched to a gene: 2. Germline V lookup: CDR1 KGHDR, CDR2 SFDVKD. The CDR3 loop reads CATSDRGRDTQYF. CDR3 nucleotide sequence: TGTGCCACCAGTGACAGGGGGCGGGATACGCAGTATTTT.

DNA for the CDR3: TGCGCCAGCAGCTTAATACAGGGGGGAGGCGAGCAGTACTTC. Protein sequence: CASSLIQGGGEQYF. The rearrangement links TRBV5-1 to TRBJ2-7, with 8 positions matching TRBD1. Germline V gene data show CDR1 as SGHRS and CDR2 as YFSETQ. The CDR3 has 14 amino acids. V was clipped by 2 bases and J by 6 bases; unmatched bases: 7.

The chain recombines TRBV15 with TRBJ1-3; D not resolved. The CDR3 loop spans 16 amino acids. CDR1 and CDR2 from the germline V gene are LNHNV and YYDKDF (reference sequence). V lost 0 bases and J lost 0, with 9 bases in between. This CDR3 is CATSRDLSISGNTIYF. CDR3 nucleotide sequence: TGTGCCACCAGCAGAGATTTGAGTATCTCTGGAAACACCATATATTTT.

The V call is TRBV5-1, the J call TRBJ2-1; 10 bases line up with TRBD2. V trimming: 0 bases; J trimming: 4 bases; junction bases outside the gene matches: 4. The CDR3 length is 16 residues. Germline CDR1 is SGHRS and CDR2 is YFSETQ. DNA of the CDR3: TGCGCCAGCAGCTTGGACCCAGCGGGGGGGTACAATGAGCAGTTCTTC. It encodes CASSLDPAGGYNEQFF.

The chain recombines TRBV6-5 with TRBJ2-4, with D possibly matching TRBD1 (6 bases). The CDR3 runs 14 residues. Trimming removed 7 bases at V and 0 bases at J, with 10 bases between. Germline V lookup: CDR1 MNHEY, CDR2 SVGAGI. The CDR3 sequence is CASIPGEAKNIQYF. The CDR3 nucleotides are TGTGCCAGCATTCCAGGGGAAGCCAAAAACATTCAGTACTTC.

A single count supports this clone. The rearrangement links TRBV13 to TRBJ2-5, with 15 bases that match TRBD2. Per the germline V gene, CDR1 is PRHDT and CDR2 is FYEKMQ (reference sequence). This CDR3 has 17 amino acids. The V gene end was trimmed by 5 bases and the J gene end by 2 bases; junction bases not matched to a gene: 6. The CDR3 DNA sequence: TGTGCCAGCAGCCCGGGGACTAGCGGGGGGCGACAAGAGACCCAGTACTTC. This sequence encodes CASSPGTSGGRQETQYF. Complete variable domain (other parts from reference TRBV13 and TRBJ2-5): AAGVIQSPRHLIKEKRETATLKCYPIPRHDTVYWYQQGPGQDPQFLISFYEKMQSDKGSIPDRFSAQQFSDYHSELNMSSLELGDSALYFCASSPGTSGGRQETQYFGPGTRLLVL.